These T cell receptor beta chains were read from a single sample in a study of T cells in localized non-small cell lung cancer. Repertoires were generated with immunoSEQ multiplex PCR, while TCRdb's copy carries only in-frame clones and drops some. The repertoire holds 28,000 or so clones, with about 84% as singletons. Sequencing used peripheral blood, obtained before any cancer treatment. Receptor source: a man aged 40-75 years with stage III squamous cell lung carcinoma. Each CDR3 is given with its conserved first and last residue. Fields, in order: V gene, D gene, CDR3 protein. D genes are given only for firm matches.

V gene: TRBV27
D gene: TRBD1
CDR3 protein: CASSAPGTGRIGETQYF

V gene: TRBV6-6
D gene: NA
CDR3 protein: CASSYRGETQYF

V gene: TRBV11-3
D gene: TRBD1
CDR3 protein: CASSRGLGEQYF

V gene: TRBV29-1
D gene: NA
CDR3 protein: CSVGSRGGYGYTF

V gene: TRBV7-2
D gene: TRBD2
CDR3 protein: CASSPQTSGQYNEQFF

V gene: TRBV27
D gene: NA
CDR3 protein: CASTPGGDILNYGYTF

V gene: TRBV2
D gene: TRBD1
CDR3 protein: CASSFEGTANTEAFF

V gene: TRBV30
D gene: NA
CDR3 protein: CAWSPLWETQYF

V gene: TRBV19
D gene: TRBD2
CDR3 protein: CASSIPGGPADTQYF

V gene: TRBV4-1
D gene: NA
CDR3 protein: CASSQDLRDGYHF

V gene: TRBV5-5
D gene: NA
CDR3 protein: CASSFTGGVSNQPQHF

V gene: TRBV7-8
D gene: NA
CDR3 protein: CASSLSESGGTQYF

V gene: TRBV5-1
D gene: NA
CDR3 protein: CASSPVAVRSYNEQFF

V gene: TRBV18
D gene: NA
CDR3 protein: CASSSADTQYF

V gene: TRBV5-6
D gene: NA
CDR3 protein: CASRRRSGANVLTF

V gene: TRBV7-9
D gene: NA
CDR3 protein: CASSPPDSYGYTF

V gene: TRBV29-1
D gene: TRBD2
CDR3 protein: CRAMGGHEQFF

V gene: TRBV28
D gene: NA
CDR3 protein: CASSPSKRGSNQPQHF

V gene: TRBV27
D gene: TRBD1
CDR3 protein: CASSSIKQGLWVMNTEAFF

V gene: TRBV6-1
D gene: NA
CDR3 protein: CASTAEFSRNYGYTF

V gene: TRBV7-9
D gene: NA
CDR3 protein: CASSRLRRASYNGGYTF

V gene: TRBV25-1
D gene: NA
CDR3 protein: CASSEWQGATNEKLFF

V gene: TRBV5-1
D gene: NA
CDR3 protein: CASRVGEDNTEAFF

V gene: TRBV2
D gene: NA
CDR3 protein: CASSVAWNTGELFF

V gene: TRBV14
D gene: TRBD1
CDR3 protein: CASSQPGWTGEKLFF

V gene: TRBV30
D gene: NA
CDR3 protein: CACLRGRSGNTIYF

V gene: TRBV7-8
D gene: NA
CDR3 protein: CASSLVRGQPQHF

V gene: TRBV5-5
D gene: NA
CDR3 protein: CASSTAGSTNYGYTF

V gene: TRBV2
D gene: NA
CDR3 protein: CASRNQGKDEQFF

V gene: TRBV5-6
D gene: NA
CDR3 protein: CASSLLSEQYF

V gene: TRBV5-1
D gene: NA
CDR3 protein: CASSLGGERSQPQHF

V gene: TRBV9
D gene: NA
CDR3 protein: CASSRGDGGGQPQHF

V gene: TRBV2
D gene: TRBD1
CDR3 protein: CASQGQGGAKNIQYF

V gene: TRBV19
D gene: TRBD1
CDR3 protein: CASSRWDSLNYGYTF

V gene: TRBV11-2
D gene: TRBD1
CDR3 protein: CASSRQGGNEQFF

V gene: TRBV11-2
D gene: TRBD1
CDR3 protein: CASSLVRGRGNEQFF

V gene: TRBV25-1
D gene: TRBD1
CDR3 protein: CASPDRECNQPQHF

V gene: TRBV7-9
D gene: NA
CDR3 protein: CASSPSGTEAFF

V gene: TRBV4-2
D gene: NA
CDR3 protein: CASSQEGRADQPQHF

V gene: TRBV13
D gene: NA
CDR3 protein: CASSLAREELTDTQYF

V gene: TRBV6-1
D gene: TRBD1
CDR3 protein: CASSETGTGNYGYTF

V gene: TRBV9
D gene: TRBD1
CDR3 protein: CASSAGQGADTQYF

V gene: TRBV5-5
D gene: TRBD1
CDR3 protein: CASSATGAQPQHF

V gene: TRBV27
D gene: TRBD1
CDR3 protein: CASSPGQGVEKLFF

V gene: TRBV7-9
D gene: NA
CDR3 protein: CASSRQTSYGYTF

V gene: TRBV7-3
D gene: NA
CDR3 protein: CASSSARGEGYTF

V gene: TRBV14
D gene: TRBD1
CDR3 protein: CASSPLPGGGYTF

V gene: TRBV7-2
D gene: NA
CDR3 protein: CASSFTGDEETQYF

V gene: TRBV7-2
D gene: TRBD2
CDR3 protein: CASSSAGGPNNEQFF

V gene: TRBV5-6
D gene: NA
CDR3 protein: CASSRGSSGANVLTF

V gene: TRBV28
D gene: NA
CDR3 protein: CASSLPGSSYEQYF

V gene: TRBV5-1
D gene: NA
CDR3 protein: CASSLPQGNSGNTIYF

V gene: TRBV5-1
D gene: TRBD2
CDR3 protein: CASSPTSGSDEQFF

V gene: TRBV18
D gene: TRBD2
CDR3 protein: CAASGQDQETQYF